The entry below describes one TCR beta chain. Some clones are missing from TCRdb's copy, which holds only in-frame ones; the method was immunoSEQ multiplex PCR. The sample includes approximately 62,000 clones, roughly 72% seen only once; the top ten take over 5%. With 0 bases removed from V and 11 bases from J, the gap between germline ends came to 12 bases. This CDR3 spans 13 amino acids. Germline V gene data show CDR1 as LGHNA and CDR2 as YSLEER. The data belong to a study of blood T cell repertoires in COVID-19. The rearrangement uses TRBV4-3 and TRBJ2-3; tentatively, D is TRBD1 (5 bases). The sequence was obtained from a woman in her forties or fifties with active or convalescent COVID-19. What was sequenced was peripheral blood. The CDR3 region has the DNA TGCGCCAGCAGCCAAGATCTGGGGCAGGGGCAGTATTTT. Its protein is CASSQDLGQGQYF.